These T cell receptor beta chains were read from a single sample in a study of T cell repertoires in cytomegalovirus infection. Antigens for these TCRs are unknown. TCRdb processed the reads anew with MiXCR; each CDR3 protein has one entry. The profile shows 700,000 to 950,000 distinct CDR3 sequences, about 30% of them singletons. Specimen: cultured CD8+ T cells from PBMCs, collected from culture after CMV antigen stimulation. The receptors come from a human donor in good health (CMV status not recorded). Some clones in this sample may be carry-over from other donors' samples. The CDR3 runs from the conserved cysteine through the conserved F or W. D genes are given only for firm matches. Size tells how often a clone was seen (once, few, many) or the class of an expanded clone, and some rows leave it out.

clone_size: NA
v_call: TRBV27
j_call: TRBJ2-7
d_call: TRBD1
cdr3_nt: TGTGCCAGCAGTTTGCGACAGGGGTTGCACGAGCAGTACTTC
cdr3_aa: CASSLRQGLHEQYF

clone_size: NA
v_call: TRBV9
j_call: TRBJ1-6
d_call: NA
cdr3_nt: TGTGCCAGCAGCCGCCCCCTCCACTTT
cdr3_aa: CASSRPLHF

clone_size: few
v_call: TRBV11-2
j_call: TRBJ2-3
d_call: NA
cdr3_nt: TGTGCCAGCAGCTTATACGGTTCTGGCACAGATACGCAGTATTTT
cdr3_aa: CASSLYGSGTDTQYF

clone_size: NA
v_call: TRBV6-1
j_call: TRBJ1-6
d_call: NA
cdr3_nt: TGTGCCAGCAGTGAAGAGGCGCAGGATCGTAGTAATTCACCCCTCCACTTT
cdr3_aa: CASSEEAQDRSNSPLHF

clone_size: NA
v_call: TRBV29-1
j_call: TRBJ2-1
d_call: TRBD2
cdr3_nt: TGCAGCGTTGATAGCGGGGAAAACAATGAGCAGTTCTTC
cdr3_aa: CSVDSGENNEQFF

clone_size: few
v_call: TRBV6-4
j_call: TRBJ2-3
d_call: NA
cdr3_nt: TGTGCCAGCAGTGAAAGGGGCCATCCAGATACGCAGTATTTT
cdr3_aa: CASSERGHPDTQYF

clone_size: many
v_call: TRBV7-4
j_call: TRBJ2-5
d_call: NA
cdr3_nt: TGTGCCAGCAGCTTAAGGTGGGAGCTCGAAGAGACCCAGTACTTC
cdr3_aa: CASSLRWELEETQYF

clone_size: NA
v_call: TRBV19
j_call: TRBJ1-2
d_call: NA
cdr3_nt: TGTGCCAGTACCCCGACCCCTGACTATGGCTACACCTTC
cdr3_aa: CASTPTPDYGYTF

clone_size: NA
v_call: TRBV27
j_call: TRBJ2-1
d_call: NA
cdr3_nt: TGTGCCAGCAGTTTTGGGACACTGGCCTACAATGAGCAGTTCTTC
cdr3_aa: CASSFGTLAYNEQFF

clone_size: few
v_call: TRBV27
j_call: TRBJ1-5
d_call: NA
cdr3_nt: TGTGCCAGCAACCCTGCAGGGGGCAATCAGCCCCAGCATTTT
cdr3_aa: CASNPAGGNQPQHF

clone_size: NA
v_call: TRBV2
j_call: TRBJ1-6
d_call: NA
cdr3_nt: TGTGCCAGCAGTGAGGAGTGGTCAAATTCACCCCTCCACTTT
cdr3_aa: CASSEEWSNSPLHF

clone_size: few
v_call: TRBV19
j_call: TRBJ1-1
d_call: TRBD1
cdr3_nt: TGTGCCAGTAGCAGACCGGCAGGGGGTCCTGAAGCTTTCTTT
cdr3_aa: CASSRPAGGPEAFF

clone_size: NA
v_call: TRBV7-4
j_call: TRBJ2-7
d_call: NA
cdr3_nt: TGTGCCAGCAGCTTAGTAGGGCAGGACGAGCAGTACTTC
cdr3_aa: CASSLVGQDEQYF

clone_size: NA
v_call: TRBV28
j_call: TRBJ2-6
d_call: NA
cdr3_nt: TGTGCCAGCAGTTACCCCGACAGCCCCTCTGGGGCCAACGTCCTGACTTTC
cdr3_aa: CASSYPDSPSGANVLTF

clone_size: many
v_call: TRBV7-8
j_call: TRBJ2-1
d_call: TRBD2
cdr3_nt: TGTGCCAGCAGGGGGACTAGCGGGAGCGGCTCCTACAATGAGCAGTTCTTC
cdr3_aa: CASRGTSGSGSYNEQFF

clone_size: NA
v_call: TRBV24-1
j_call: TRBJ2-3
d_call: NA
cdr3_nt: TGTGCCACCGCCGGCCGGGGAGATAGCACAGATACGCAGTATTTT
cdr3_aa: CATAGRGDSTDTQYF

clone_size: few
v_call: TRBV10-3
j_call: TRBJ2-5
d_call: NA
cdr3_nt: TGTGCCATCAGTGAGTCAATGGGGTACAGGACCCATAAAGAGACCCAGTACTTC
cdr3_aa: CAISESMGYRTHKETQYF

clone_size: few
v_call: TRBV6-1
j_call: TRBJ1-1
d_call: TRBD1
cdr3_nt: TGTGCCCTCGAGCCAGGGGGCCCGGTCTTGAACACTGAAGCTTTCTTT
cdr3_aa: CALEPGGPVLNTEAFF

clone_size: NA
v_call: TRBV7-9
j_call: TRBJ2-1
d_call: NA
cdr3_nt: TGTGCCAGCAGCGCGCTCGATGAGCAGTTCTTC
cdr3_aa: CASSALDEQFF

clone_size: once
v_call: TRBV12-3/TRBV12-4
j_call: TRBJ2-1
d_call: NA
cdr3_nt: TGTGCCAGCAGTTTAGCGCAGGCAGCCCTTGTGGGGTCTGATGAGCAGTTCTTC
cdr3_aa: CASSLAQAALVGSDEQFF

clone_size: few
v_call: TRBV4-1
j_call: TRBJ1-5
d_call: TRBD1
cdr3_nt: TGCGCCAGCAGCCAAAGCTTCACAGGGGGACAAGATCAGCCCCAGCATTTT
cdr3_aa: CASSQSFTGGQDQPQHF

clone_size: NA
v_call: TRBV6-1
j_call: TRBJ2-3
d_call: TRBD1
cdr3_nt: TGTGCCAGCAGTGAAGCAGGACAGGGTACAGATACGCAGTATTTT
cdr3_aa: CASSEAGQGTDTQYF

clone_size: NA
v_call: TRBV29-1
j_call: TRBJ2-3
d_call: NA
cdr3_nt: TGCAGCGTTGAACGGAGCGGTAGCACAGATACGCAGTATTTT
cdr3_aa: CSVERSGSTDTQYF

clone_size: NA
v_call: TRBV12-3/TRBV12-4
j_call: TRBJ2-5
d_call: NA
cdr3_nt: TGTGCCAGCAGTTTGTCTGACTTCCGGGAGACCCAGTACTTC
cdr3_aa: CASSLSDFRETQYF

clone_size: NA
v_call: TRBV6-8
j_call: TRBJ1-1
d_call: TRBD1
cdr3_nt: TGTGCCAGCAGTTACTCGTCCGACAGGGGGATGGAGAACACTGAAGCTTTCTTT
cdr3_aa: CASSYSSDRGMENTEAFF

clone_size: NA
v_call: TRBV4-3
j_call: TRBJ1-2
d_call: TRBD1
cdr3_nt: TGCGCCAGCAGCCAAGGGGACTTTAGGGACAGCTATGGCTACACCTTC
cdr3_aa: CASSQGDFRDSYGYTF

clone_size: many
v_call: TRBV6-1
j_call: TRBJ2-5
d_call: NA
cdr3_nt: TGTGCCAGCAGTATTGCGAATATGAGGGAGACCCAGTACTTC
cdr3_aa: CASSIANMRETQYF

clone_size: few
v_call: TRBV7-9
j_call: TRBJ2-2
d_call: NA
cdr3_nt: TGTGCCAGCAGCCTACAGGGTGACACCGGGGAGCTGTTTTTT
cdr3_aa: CASSLQGDTGELFF

clone_size: many
v_call: TRBV27
j_call: TRBJ1-2
d_call: NA
cdr3_nt: TGTGCCAGCAGTTTATCAGGCTATGGCTACACCTTC
cdr3_aa: CASSLSGYGYTF

clone_size: NA
v_call: TRBV7-2
j_call: TRBJ2-5
d_call: TRBD2
cdr3_nt: TGTGCCAGCAGCCTGGGTCTAGCGGGCAACCAAGAGACCCAGTACTTC
cdr3_aa: CASSLGLAGNQETQYF

clone_size: NA
v_call: TRBV5-5
j_call: TRBJ2-5
d_call: NA
cdr3_nt: TGTGCCAGCAGCTTGGTTTCTAGCAGCCAAGAGACCCAGTACTTC
cdr3_aa: CASSLVSSSQETQYF

clone_size: NA
v_call: TRBV6-2/TRBV6-3
j_call: TRBJ2-5
d_call: TRBD2
cdr3_nt: TGTGCCAGTAGCCTCCCATCAGGGACTAGCGGTAGTGTGGAGACCCAGTACTTC
cdr3_aa: CASSLPSGTSGSVETQYF

clone_size: NA
v_call: TRBV6-6
j_call: TRBJ2-7
d_call: TRBD1
cdr3_nt: TGTGCCAGCAGTTTTGTCCGGGACAGCTCCTACGAGCAGTACTTC
cdr3_aa: CASSFVRDSSYEQYF

clone_size: many
v_call: TRBV12-3/TRBV12-4
j_call: TRBJ2-1
d_call: TRBD2
cdr3_nt: TGTGCCAGCAGCTTGGGCGGGGGTACCTACAATGAGCAGTTCTTC
cdr3_aa: CASSLGGGTYNEQFF

clone_size: few
v_call: TRBV6-2/TRBV6-3
j_call: TRBJ2-2
d_call: TRBD2
cdr3_nt: TGTGCCAGCAGTCTAGGACTAGCGGGGTGGACCGGGGAGCTGTTTTTT
cdr3_aa: CASSLGLAGWTGELFF

clone_size: NA
v_call: TRBV27
j_call: TRBJ1-1
d_call: NA
cdr3_nt: TGTGCCAGCAGTCCCTTCCGACGGATTGAAGCTTTCTTT
cdr3_aa: CASSPFRRIEAFF

clone_size: few
v_call: TRBV3-1
j_call: TRBJ1-1
d_call: NA
cdr3_nt: TGTGCCAGCAGCCAAGGGGGGAACCTCGGGTATGGTTTCTTT
cdr3_aa: CASSQGGNLGYGFF

clone_size: many
v_call: TRBV6-2/TRBV6-3
j_call: TRBJ2-2
d_call: NA
cdr3_nt: TGTGCCAGCCTCGACGAGGCCGGGGAGCTGTTTTTT
cdr3_aa: CASLDEAGELFF

clone_size: once
v_call: TRBV28
j_call: TRBJ2-2
d_call: NA
cdr3_nt: TGTGCCACAGGGGTTACCGGGGAGCTGTTTTTT
cdr3_aa: CATGVTGELFF

clone_size: few
v_call: TRBV6-1
j_call: TRBJ2-2
d_call: TRBD2
cdr3_nt: TGTGCCAGCAGTGAGTGGGAGGGCACCGGGGAGCTGTTTTTT
cdr3_aa: CASSEWEGTGELFF

clone_size: NA
v_call: TRBV24-1
j_call: TRBJ2-1
d_call: TRBD2
cdr3_nt: TGTGCCACAGGACTAGCGGACGGTGAGCAGTTCTTC
cdr3_aa: CATGLADGEQFF

clone_size: few
v_call: TRBV14
j_call: TRBJ2-3
d_call: TRBD1
cdr3_nt: TGTGCCAGCAGCCAAGGTGCGACAGGGATCGATACGCAGTATTTT
cdr3_aa: CASSQGATGIDTQYF

clone_size: NA
v_call: TRBV24-1
j_call: TRBJ2-1
d_call: TRBD2
cdr3_nt: TGTGCCACCAGTGACCCGGTAGGGACTAGCGGGGGGGCCCTCTCCGATGAGCAGTTCTTC
cdr3_aa: CATSDPVGTSGGALSDEQFF

clone_size: NA
v_call: TRBV7-7
j_call: TRBJ1-4
d_call: TRBD1
cdr3_nt: TGTGCTAGCAGCTTAGACGACAGGGCCGAAAAACTGTTTTTT
cdr3_aa: CASSLDDRAEKLFF

clone_size: NA
v_call: TRBV19
j_call: TRBJ2-1
d_call: NA
cdr3_nt: TGTGCCAGTAGTATCGACGAGGATTCCTACAATGAGCAGTTCTTC
cdr3_aa: CASSIDEDSYNEQFF

clone_size: NA
v_call: TRBV28
j_call: TRBJ2-2
d_call: NA
cdr3_nt: TGTGCCAGCAGAAACCTCAATCAGTACACCGGGGAGCTGTTTTTT
cdr3_aa: CASRNLNQYTGELFF

clone_size: NA
v_call: TRBV28
j_call: TRBJ2-1
d_call: NA
cdr3_nt: TGTGCCAGCAGTTTCCTTTTGTCGGGGGGCAGGAATGAGCAGTTCTTC
cdr3_aa: CASSFLLSGGRNEQFF

clone_size: few
v_call: TRBV10-3
j_call: TRBJ2-2
d_call: NA
cdr3_nt: TGTGCCATCAGGACATCGAACACCGGGGAGCTGTTTTTT
cdr3_aa: CAIRTSNTGELFF

clone_size: NA
v_call: TRBV7-9
j_call: TRBJ2-2
d_call: NA
cdr3_nt: TGTGCCAGCCCGCCCGCGAACACCGGGGAGCTGTTTTTT
cdr3_aa: CASPPANTGELFF

clone_size: many
v_call: TRBV7-9
j_call: TRBJ1-2
d_call: NA
cdr3_nt: TGTGCCAGCAGCCCACCACCCCGCTACTGGACAGTACCATTTAACTATGGCTACACCTTC
cdr3_aa: CASSPPPRYWTVPFNYGYTF

clone_size: NA
v_call: TRBV7-2
j_call: TRBJ2-3
d_call: NA
cdr3_nt: TGTGCCAGCAGCTTAATGGGAGGTACCGATACGCAGTATTTT
cdr3_aa: CASSLMGGTDTQYF

clone_size: NA
v_call: TRBV27
j_call: TRBJ2-1
d_call: NA
cdr3_nt: TGTGCCAGCAGTTCAGACCCAAGGTATGAGCAGTTCTTC
cdr3_aa: CASSSDPRYEQFF